Following are 17 T cell receptor beta chains from one sample sequenced in a study of cytomegalovirus exposure and HLA in healthy donors. In the PCR, 60 Vbeta and 13 Jbeta primers were used. The method was immunoSEQ multiplex PCR; TCRdb's version includes in-frame clones alone and lacks a portion of them. The repertoire holds tens of thousands of clones, over 75% seen once, with around 3.8% in the top ten. The specimen sequenced was PBMCs. These receptors were taken from a man aged 50 or older in good health and CMV-seronegative.

V is TRBV19 and J is TRBJ2-7; 11 bases match TRBD1. With V trimmed by 5 bases and J by 2 bases, 8 bases remained unmatched. Germline CDR1 LNHDA, CDR2 SQIVND (reference sequence). The CDR3 runs to 16 residues. Here the CDR3 DNA reads TGTGCCAGTAGTTTGGGTCCGGGACAGGGGGCCTACGAGCAGTACTTC. Its translation is CASSLGPGQGAYEQYF.

The chain uses TRBV6-1 and TRBJ2-7; D is possibly TRBD1 (5 bases). CDR1 is MNHNS, CDR2 SASEGT, per germline. CDR3 length equals 13 residues. Deletions cut 1 base from V and 3 bases from J, with 7 bases between. The CDR3 spells CASSEDRRYEQYF. The CDR3 coding sequence is TGTGCCAGCAGTGAAGACAGGCGCTACGAGCAGTACTTC.

V gene TRBV28 combines with J gene TRBJ2-1; 8 nucleotides match TRBD2. Germline CDR1 is MDHEN and CDR2 is SYDVKM. V was pared by 3 bases and J by 0 bases, with 7 bases of the junction left unmatched. CDR3 size: 17 residues. The CDR3: CASSFDPSGGSYNEQFF. The CDR3 DNA follows: TGTGCCAGCAGTTTCGATCCGAGCGGGGGCTCCTACAATGAGCAGTTCTTC.

As concerns this clone: Compared with germline, one end of the junction differs, possibly owing to a read error. The sample holds other DNA sequences that translate to the same CDR3. The chain is built from TRBV29-1 and TRBJ1-3, with TRBD1 matching 8 bases. The CDR3 runs 13 residues. Germline V CDR1 and CDR2: SQVTM, ANQGSEA. CDR3 region: CSVEGQGGNTIYF. CDR3 coding DNA: TGCAGCGTCGAAGGACAGGGTGGAAACACCATATATTTT.

This chain joins TRBV7-2 and TRBJ1-2; D uncertain. The CDR3 covers 14 residues. Germline CDR1 reads SGHTA; CDR2 reads FQGNSA. With 2 bases removed from V and 2 bases from J, the gap between germline ends came to 9 bases. In DNA form, the CDR3 reads TGTGCCAGCAGCTTATCCCGAGGCAACTATGGCTACACCTTC. Amino acid sequence: CASSLSRGNYGYTF.

This sequence joins TRBV10-3 and TRBJ1-5, with D possibly TRBD1 on 6 matching bases. The germline gives CDR1 ENHRY, CDR2 SYGVKD. The CDR3 extends over 12 amino acids. Trimming removed 8 bases at V and 7 bases at J, with 12 bases between. CDR3 sequence: CAIRSQGQPQHF. CDR3 in DNA: TGTGCCATCCGGTCTCAGGGGCAGCCCCAGCATTTT.

The chain recombines TRBV11-1 with TRBJ2-1; D might be TRBD2 (5 bases). The CDR3 spans 13 residues. V gave up 4 bases and J gave up 8 bases, with 12 bases separating them. Germline loops: CDR1 SGHAT, CDR2 FQDESV (reference sequence). In nucleotides, the CDR3 is TGTGCCAGCAGCTCAGGTACCGGGGATGAGCAGTTCTTC. Translated: CASSSGTGDEQFF. Based on the CDR3 plus reference TRBV11-1 and TRBJ2-1, the full variable domain is EAEVAQSPRYKITEKSQAVAFWCDPISGHATLYWYRQILGQGPELLVQFQDESVVDDSQLPKDRFSAERLKGVDSTLKIQPAELGDSAMYLCASSSGTGDEQFFGPGTRLTVL.

J is TRBJ2-3 and V is TRBV29-1; possibly TRBD2 for D (6 bases). Trimming shortened V by 7 bases and J by 6 bases, and 20 bases separated the two germline ends. The germline gives CDR1 SQVTM, CDR2 ANQGSEA. This CDR3 comprises 14 residues. The CDR3 coding sequence is TGCAGCGGCGGGTTCGGGAGTTCCGGCGATACGCAGTATTTT. Translating it yields CSGGFGSSGDTQYF.

The V gene is TRBV6-5, the J gene TRBJ2-7, with 7 positions matching TRBD2. This CDR3 has 15 amino acids. CDR1 and CDR2 (germline): MNHEY, SVGAGI. V lost 7 bases and J lost 3; bases outside the gene matches: 12. CDR3 sequence: CASTPSAGRIYEQYF. CDR3 bases: TGTGCCAGCACCCCATCAGCGGGAAGGATCTACGAGCAGTACTTC.

This clone was seen once. This sequence joins TRBV5-8 and TRBJ2-5, with 8 bases lining up with TRBD1. CDR1 and CDR2 (germline): SGHTS, YDEGEE. This CDR3 contains 15 residues. V lost 0 bases and J lost 5; bases outside the gene matches: 6. Written as DNA, the CDR3 is TGTGCCAGCAGCTTGGTCGGACAGGGAAGGGAGACCCAGTACTTC. It specifies CASSLVGQGRETQYF.

The chain links TRBV29-1 to TRBJ2-5; TRBD2 aligns across 14 bases. V shed 7 bases, J shed 2 bases, and the junction held 3 bases outside the gene matches. CDR3 length: 14 residues. Germline loops: CDR1 SQVTM, CDR2 ANQGSEA. The CDR3 loop reads CSARLAGGQETQYF. The CDR3 DNA sequence: TGCAGCGCTCGACTAGCGGGAGGGCAAGAGACCCAGTACTTC. The entire variable domain, with the rest obtained from reference TRBV29-1 and TRBJ2-5, is as follows: SAVISQKPSRDICQRGTSLTIQCQVDSQVTMMFWYRQQPGQSLTLIATANQGSEATYESGFVIDKFPISRPNLTFSTLTVSNMSPEDSSIYLCSARLAGGQETQYFGPGTRLLVL.

The chain uses TRBV11-1 and TRBJ1-1; 9 bases agree with TRBD1. CDR1 and CDR2 (germline): SGHAT, FQDESV (reference sequence). The ends lost 1 base at V and 7 bases at J; junction bases unmatched: 10. The CDR3 loop spans 16 amino acids. CDR3 nucleotides: TGTGCCAGCAGCTTAGATACAGGGGGCCTAAAGAGTGAAGCTTTCTTT. Amino acids: CASSLDTGGLKSEAFF.

The V gene is TRBV13, the J gene TRBJ2-5; 9 nucleotides line up with TRBD2. The V and J ends lost 5 bases and 4 bases, in that order; junction bases with no gene match: 5. This CDR3 is 14 amino acids long. Germline CDR1 is PRHDT and CDR2 is FYEKMQ (reference sequence). The CDR3: CASSTRTSVETQYF. The CDR3 DNA reads TGTGCCAGCAGCACTAGGACTAGCGTAGAGACCCAGTACTTC.

The V gene is TRBV11-2, the J gene TRBJ2-7; 7 nucleotides match TRBD2. After removal of 7 bases from V and 3 bases from J, the junction contained 12 bases not matched to a gene. The CDR3 is 15 amino acids. Per germline, CDR1 SGHAT and CDR2 FQNNGV. The CDR3 loop is CASTGAGASGYEQYF. The CDR3 nucleotides read TGTGCCAGCACTGGTGCCGGGGCTAGCGGCTACGAGCAGTACTTC.

V usage is TRBV7-9 and J usage is TRBJ1-1; the D gene is possibly TRBD1 (5 bases). Trimming removed 1 base at V and 3 bases at J, with 12 bases between. This CDR3 has 15 residues. Looked up from germline, CDR1 is SEHNR and CDR2 is FQNEAQ (reference sequence). CDR3 sequence reads: CASSLVAGRYTEAFF. CDR3 sequence (DNA): TGTGCCAGCAGCTTAGTGGCAGGGAGGTACACTGAAGCTTTCTTT.

A word on this clone: One junction end disagrees with the germline gene, perhaps due to a read error. Other DNA sequences of this sample code for an identical CDR3. The chain carries TRBV7-2 and TRBJ2-7, with 7 nucleotides matching TRBD2. The CDR3 is made up of 13 amino acids. From germline, CDR1 is SGHTA and CDR2 FQGNSA. The CDR3 DNA follows: TGCGCCAGTAGGTTCCCGGGGGGCTACGAGCAGTACTTC. Residues: CASRFPGGYEQYF.

The chain uses TRBV5-1 and TRBJ2-7, with 7 bases that match TRBD2. There are 15 residues in the CDR3. The J segment lost 3 bases and the V segment lost 0 bases, leaving 6 bases of the junction unmatched. CDR1 and CDR2 from the germline V gene are SGHRS and YFSETQ. The CDR3 DNA follows: TGCGCCAGCAGCTTGGGCTGGGGCGGGAGCTACGAGCAGTACTTC. Protein: CASSLGWGGSYEQYF.